The sample holds a few counts of the clone carrying this TCR beta chain. The data were obtained in a study of blood T cell repertoires in COVID-19. Study overall: The study drew acute and convalescent COVID-19 samples from the United States, Italy and Spain.

Generated by immunoSEQ multiplex PCR, the TCRdb table keeps only in-frame clones and is missing some. The top ten hold more than 1% of the sample, which has approximately 250,000 clones, approximately 88% seen once. Germline trimming cut 5 bases from V and 5 bases from J; bases unmatched to any gene: 6. The CDR3 is 14 residues long. CDR1 and CDR2 (germline): SGHTA, FQGTGA. The chain carries TRBV7-3 and TRBJ2-1, with 7 bases fitting TRBD2. The sequencing sample was made of PBMCs or T cells enriched from blood (not recorded which). The receptor was derived from a woman aged 35 to 49 with acute COVID-19. The CDR3 here is CASSAPGTNNEQFF. The CDR3 region has the DNA TGTGCCAGCAGCGCCCCCGGGACTAACAATGAGCAGTTCTTC.